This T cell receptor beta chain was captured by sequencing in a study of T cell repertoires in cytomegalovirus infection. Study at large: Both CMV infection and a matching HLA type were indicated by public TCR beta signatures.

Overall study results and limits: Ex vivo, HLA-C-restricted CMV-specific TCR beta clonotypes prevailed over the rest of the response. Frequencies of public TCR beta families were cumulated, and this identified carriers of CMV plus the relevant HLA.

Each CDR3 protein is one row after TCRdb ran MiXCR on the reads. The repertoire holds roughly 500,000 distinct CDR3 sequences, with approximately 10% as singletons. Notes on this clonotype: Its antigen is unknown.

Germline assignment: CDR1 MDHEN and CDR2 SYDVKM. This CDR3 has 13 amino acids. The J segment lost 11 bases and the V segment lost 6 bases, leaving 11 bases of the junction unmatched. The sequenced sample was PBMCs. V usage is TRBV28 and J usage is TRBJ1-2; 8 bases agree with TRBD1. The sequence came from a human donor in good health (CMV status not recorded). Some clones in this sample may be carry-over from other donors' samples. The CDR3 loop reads CASSPSDRASYTF. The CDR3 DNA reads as TGTGCCAGCAGCCCGTCGGACAGGGCTTCTTACACCTTC.